This T cell receptor (beta chain) was sequenced during a study of graft-versus-host responses after intestinal transplantation. On the study more broadly: Every transplant recipient was induced with anti-thymocyte globulin, then maintained on tacrolimus and steroids for around 3 years. Whole-study results and caveats: Circulating GvH clones peaking coincided with falling HvG clones soon after transplant. Graft-donor T cell macrochimerism coincided with high graft-versus-host to host-versus-graft clonal ratios in allografts. Some GvH clones appeared in ileal mucosa or blood before recipient bone marrow.

Concerning this clone itself: Its specificity is unknown.

This table comes from immunoSEQ multiplex PCR, and its TCRdb copy is limited to in-frame clones, with some not included. The sample comprises around 90,000 clones, over 85% of which are singletons, and roughly 0.31% rests with the top ten. Germline lookup yields CDR1 MRHNA and CDR2 SNTAGT. The CDR3 covers 15 residues. Deletions cut 5 bases from V and 0 bases from J, with 12 bases between. The starting material was unstimulated CD4+ T cells sorted from spleen or lymph node cells, obtained before intestinal transplant. The clonotype was recovered from a human donor who received an intestinal transplant. The rearrangement uses TRBV6-4 and TRBJ2-3; D may be TRBD2 (6 bases). As DNA, the CDR3 is TGTGCCAGCAGTCGGAGCGGAGGGAGCACAGATACGCAGTATTTT. This encodes CASSRSGGSTDTQYF.